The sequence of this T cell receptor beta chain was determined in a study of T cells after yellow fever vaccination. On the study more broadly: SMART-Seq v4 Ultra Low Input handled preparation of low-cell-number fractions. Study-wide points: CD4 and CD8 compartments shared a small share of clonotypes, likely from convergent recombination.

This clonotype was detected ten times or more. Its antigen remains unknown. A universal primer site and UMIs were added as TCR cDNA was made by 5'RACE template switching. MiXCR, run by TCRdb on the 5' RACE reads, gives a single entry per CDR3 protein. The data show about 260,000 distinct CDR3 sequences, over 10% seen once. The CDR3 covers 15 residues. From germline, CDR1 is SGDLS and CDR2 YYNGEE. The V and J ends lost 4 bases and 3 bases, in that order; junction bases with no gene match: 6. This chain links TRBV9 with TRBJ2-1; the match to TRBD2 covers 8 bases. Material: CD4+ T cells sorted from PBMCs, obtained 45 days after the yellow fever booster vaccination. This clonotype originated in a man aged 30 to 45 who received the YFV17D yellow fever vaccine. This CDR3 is CASSISGTSYNEQFF. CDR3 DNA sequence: TGTGCCAGCAGCATCTCCGGGACTAGCTACAATGAGCAGTTCTTC. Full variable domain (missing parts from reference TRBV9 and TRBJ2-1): DSGVTQTPKHLITATGQRVTLRCSPRSGDLSVYWYQQSLDQGLQFLIQYYNGEERAKGNILERFSAQQFPDLHSELNLSSLELGDSALYFCASSISGTSYNEQFFGPGTRLTVL.